One and the same sample provided the 11 T cell receptor beta chains below, sequenced in a study of blood T cells in healthy people across ages. Through a sample-barcoded 5' primer and a J-beta primer mix, a second PCR was run for 7 to 11 cycles. Using its own MiXCR run on the 5' RACE reads, TCRdb lists one record per CDR3 protein. Seen here are roughly 1,700,000 distinct CDR3 sequences, over 25% observed once, and the top ten hold roughly 8%. Material: blood. Every receptor here comes from a woman in her thirties in good health.

This clonotype was counted many times. The chain carries TRBV12-3 or TRBV12-4 and TRBJ2-5; tentative D call: TRBD1 (5 bases). The J call may be faulty, since TRBJ2-7 better matches the DNA end. The CDR3 is 13 amino acids. The CDR3 region is CASSWATEYEQYF. As DNA, the CDR3 is TGTGCCAGCAGTTGGGCGACAGAGTACGAGCAGTACTTC.

With regard to this clonotype: One junction end disagrees with the germline gene, perhaps due to a read error. The genes are TRBV5-6 and TRBJ2-1; no firm D call. The V gene's germline CDR1 is SGHDT and CDR2 YYEEEE. The CDR3 covers 11 residues. The CDR3 spells CASSLVNERFF. DNA of the CDR3: TGTGCCAGCAGCTTGGTCAATGAGCGGTTCTTC.

The CDR3 is CASSSTRWTDFNEKLFF. The DNA for the CDR3 is TGTGCCAGCAGCTCGACGCGCTGGACGGATTTTAATGAAAAACTGTTTTTT. The rearrangement links TRBV5-8 to TRBJ1-4; D gene unclear. The germline CDR1 and CDR2 sequences are SGHTS and YDEGEE. V lost 3 bases to trimming and J lost 4 bases, with 19 bases between them. There are 17 residues in the CDR3.

The chain carries TRBV20-1 and TRBJ1-1; no reliable D call. Looked up from germline, CDR1 is DFQATT and CDR2 is SNEGSKA (reference sequence). There are 13 residues in the CDR3. The V end lost 5 bases, the J end lost 6 bases, and 16 bases lay between the germline ends. In DNA form, the CDR3 reads TGCAGTGCTTATCGGACGAAAGGCGCTGAAGCTTTCTTT. It translates to CSAYRTKGAEAFF.

This clonotype has just a few counts. The rearrangement links TRBV3-1 to TRBJ1-1; no clear D. CDR3 size: 15 residues. Between the trimmed V and J ends, which lost 3 bases and 3 bases, there was a span of 14 bases. Germline V lookup: CDR1 LGHDT, CDR2 YNNKEL (reference sequence). CDR3 residues: CASSQRLGRDTEAFF. In DNA, the CDR3 is TGTGCCAGCAGCCAGCGGCTCGGACGAGACACTGAAGCTTTCTTT.

This chain connects TRBV20-1 to TRBJ2-1, with 10 positions matching TRBD2. CDR3 length: 15 residues. Germline V CDR1 and CDR2: DFQATT, SNEGSKA (reference sequence). Trimming took 6 bases from V and 9 from J; bases not matched to a gene: 14. The CDR3 loop reads CSAGIAGGGRGEQFF. The CDR3 DNA follows: TGCAGTGCCGGAATAGCGGGGGGCGGACGGGGTGAGCAGTTCTTC.

The rearrangement links TRBV20-1 to TRBJ2-7; tentatively, D is TRBD2 (5 bases). The J call may be faulty, since TRBJ2-5 better matches the DNA end. The CDR3 has 13 amino acids. In germline, CDR1 is DFQATT, CDR2 SNEGSKA (reference sequence). The DNA of the CDR3 is TGCAGTGCCTATTTGGACCGAGGGGAGACCCAGTACTTC. It translates to CSAYLDRGETQYF.

The chain has TRBV27 and TRBJ2-1; maybe TRBD1 (5 bases). Germline values: CDR1 MNHEY, CDR2 SMNVEV (reference sequence). V lost 8 bases, J lost 4 bases, and 18 bases lay in between. The CDR3 consists of 15 residues. CDR3 protein: CASGVRVDTYNEQFF. In nucleotides, the CDR3 is TGTGCCAGCGGGGTCCGGGTGGACACTTACAATGAGCAGTTCTTC.

The table lists this clonotype with a few counts. The chain combines TRBV9 with TRBJ2-3, with D hard to call. CDR1 is SGDLS and CDR2 is YYNGEE in the germline V gene. Trimming stripped 0 bases from V and 3 bases from J, with 8 bases between. The CDR3 covers 14 residues. The CDR3 DNA sequence: TGTGCCAGCAGCGTAGCGGGTAAAACAGATACGCAGTATTTT. It is translated as CASSVAGKTDTQYF.

The chain recombines TRBV5-1 with TRBJ1-1; tentative D call: TRBD1 (5 bases). Between the trimmed V and J ends, which lost 4 bases and 6 bases, there was a span of 19 bases. The CDR3 runs to 15 residues. Germline lookup yields CDR1 SGHRS and CDR2 YFSETQ. CDR3: CASSRRDRPLSEAFF. The CDR3 DNA reads TGCGCCAGCAGCCGGCGGGACCGACCTCTATCTGAAGCTTTCTTT.

V and J are TRBV2 and TRBJ2-5; D not certain. CDR3 length: 13 amino acids. V lost 5 bases and J lost 5, with 12 bases in between. Germline V gives CDR1 SNHLY, CDR2 FYNNEI. The CDR3 bases are TGTGCCAGCAGTTTGGCGCACCGGGAGACCCAGTACTTC. Protein sequence: CASSLAHRETQYF.